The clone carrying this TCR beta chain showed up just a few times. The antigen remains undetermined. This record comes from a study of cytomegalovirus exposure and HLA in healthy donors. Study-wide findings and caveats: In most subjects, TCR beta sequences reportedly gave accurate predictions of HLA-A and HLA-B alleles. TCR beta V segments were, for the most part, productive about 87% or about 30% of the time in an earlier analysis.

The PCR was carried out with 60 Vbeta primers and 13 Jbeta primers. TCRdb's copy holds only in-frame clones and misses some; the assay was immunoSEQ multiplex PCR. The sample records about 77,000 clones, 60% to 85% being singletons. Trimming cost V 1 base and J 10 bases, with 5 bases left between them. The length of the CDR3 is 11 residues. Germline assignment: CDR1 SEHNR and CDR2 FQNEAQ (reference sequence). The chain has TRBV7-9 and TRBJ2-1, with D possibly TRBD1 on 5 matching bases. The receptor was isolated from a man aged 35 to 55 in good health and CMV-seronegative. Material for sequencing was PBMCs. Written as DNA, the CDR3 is TGTGCCAGCAGCTTAGGGACAGAGCAGTTCTTC. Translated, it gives CASSLGTEQFF.